This TCR beta chain was identified during a study of immune evolution from preneoplasia to lung adenocarcinoma. The V and J ends lost 6 bases and 1 base respectively, with 11 bases between them. Looked up from germline, CDR1 is SGHRS and CDR2 is YFSETQ. The CDR3 spans 15 residues. Here immunoSEQ multiplex PCR was the method, and the copy in TCRdb shows in-frame clones only, minus some. This table holds 3,200 or so clones, roughly 73% found once. Comment on this clone: What it binds is not known.

General observations from the study: Highest clonality occurred in KRAS-mutant, not EGFR-mutant or double wild-type, nodules.

Nucleic acids came from premalignant or tumor cells enriched by macro-dissection. The sequenced material came from FFPE minimally invasive lung adenocarcinoma tissue. The genes are TRBV5-1 and TRBJ2-6; D call uncertain. The origin of this receptor is a person aged 55-85 years with lung adenocarcinoma. The CDR3 is CASTAALSGANVLTF. The DNA for the CDR3 is TGCGCCAGCACGGCGGCTTTGTCTGGGGCCAACGTCCTGACTTTC.